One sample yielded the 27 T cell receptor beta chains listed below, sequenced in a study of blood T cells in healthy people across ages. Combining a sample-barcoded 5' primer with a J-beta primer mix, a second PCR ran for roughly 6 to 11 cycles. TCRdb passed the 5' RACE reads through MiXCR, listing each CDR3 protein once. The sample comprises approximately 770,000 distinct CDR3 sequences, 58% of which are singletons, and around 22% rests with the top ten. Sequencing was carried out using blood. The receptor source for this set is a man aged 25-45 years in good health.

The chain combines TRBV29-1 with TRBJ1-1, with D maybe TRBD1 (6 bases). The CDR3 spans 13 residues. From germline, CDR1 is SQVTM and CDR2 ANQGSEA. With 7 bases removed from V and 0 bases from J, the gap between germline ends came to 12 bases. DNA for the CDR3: TGCAGCGCCCAGGACAGCATGAACACTGAAGCTTTCTTT. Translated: CSAQDSMNTEAFF.

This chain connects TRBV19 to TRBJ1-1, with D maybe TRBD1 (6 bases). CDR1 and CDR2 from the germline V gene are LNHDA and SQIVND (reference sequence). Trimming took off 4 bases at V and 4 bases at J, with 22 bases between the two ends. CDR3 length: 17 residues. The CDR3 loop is CASSTPPSGGPGTEAFF. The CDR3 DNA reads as TGTGCCAGTAGTACACCTCCGTCCGGGGGGCCGGGCACTGAAGCTTTCTTT.

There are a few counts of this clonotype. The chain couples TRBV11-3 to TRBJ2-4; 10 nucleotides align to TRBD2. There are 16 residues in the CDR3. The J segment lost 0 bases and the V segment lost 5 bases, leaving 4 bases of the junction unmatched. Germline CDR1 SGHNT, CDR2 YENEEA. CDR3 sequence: CASSPGTSVAKNIQYF. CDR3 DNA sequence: TGTGCCAGCAGCCCCGGGACTAGCGTAGCCAAAAACATTCAGTACTTC.

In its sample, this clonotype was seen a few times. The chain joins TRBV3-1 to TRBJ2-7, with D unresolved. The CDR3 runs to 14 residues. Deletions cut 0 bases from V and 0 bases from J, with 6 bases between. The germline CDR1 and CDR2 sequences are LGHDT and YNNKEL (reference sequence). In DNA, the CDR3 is TGTGCCAGCAGCCAAGAGGGTAGCTCCTACGAGCAGTACTTC. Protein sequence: CASSQEGSSYEQYF.

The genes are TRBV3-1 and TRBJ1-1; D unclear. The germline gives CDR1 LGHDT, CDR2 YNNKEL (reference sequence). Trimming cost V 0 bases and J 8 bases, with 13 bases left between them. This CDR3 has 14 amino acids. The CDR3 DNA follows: TGTGCCAGCAGCCAAGAGGGAGGGTACGGGGAAGCTTTCTTT. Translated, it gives CASSQEGGYGEAFF.

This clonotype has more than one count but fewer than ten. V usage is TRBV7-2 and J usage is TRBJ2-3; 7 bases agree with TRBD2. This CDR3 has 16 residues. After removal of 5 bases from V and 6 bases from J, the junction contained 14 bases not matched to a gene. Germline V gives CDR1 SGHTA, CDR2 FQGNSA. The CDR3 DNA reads TGTGCCAGCAGCCATAGAGCCAGCGGACTAGTGGATACGCAGTATTTT. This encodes CASSHRASGLVDTQYF.

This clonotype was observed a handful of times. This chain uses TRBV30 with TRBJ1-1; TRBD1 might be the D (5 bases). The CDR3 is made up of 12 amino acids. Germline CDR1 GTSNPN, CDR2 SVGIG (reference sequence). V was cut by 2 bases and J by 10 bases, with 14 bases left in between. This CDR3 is CAWSHGGVSAFF. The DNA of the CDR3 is TGTGCCTGGAGTCACGGAGGGGTGTCAGCTTTCTTT. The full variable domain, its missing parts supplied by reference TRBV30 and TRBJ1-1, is SQTIHQWPATLVQPVGSPLSLECTVEGTSNPNLYWYRQAAGRGLQLLFYSVGIGQISSEVPQNLSASRPQDRQFILSSKKLLLSDSGFYLCAWSHGGVSAFFGQGTRLTVV.

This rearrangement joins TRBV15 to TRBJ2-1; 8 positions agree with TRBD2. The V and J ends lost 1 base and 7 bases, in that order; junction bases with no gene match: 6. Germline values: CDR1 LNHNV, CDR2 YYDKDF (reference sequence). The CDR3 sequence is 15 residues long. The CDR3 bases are TGTGCCACCAGCAGAGGCCGGGGGGGGCTTAATGAGCAGTTCTTC. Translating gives CATSRGRGGLNEQFF. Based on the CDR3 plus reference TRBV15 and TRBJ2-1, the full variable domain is DAMVIQNPRYQVTQFGKPVTLSCSQTLNHNVMYWYQQKSSQAPKLLFHYYDKDFNNEADTPDNFQSRRPNTSFCFLDIRSPGLGDTAMYLCATSRGRGGLNEQFFGPGTRLTVL.

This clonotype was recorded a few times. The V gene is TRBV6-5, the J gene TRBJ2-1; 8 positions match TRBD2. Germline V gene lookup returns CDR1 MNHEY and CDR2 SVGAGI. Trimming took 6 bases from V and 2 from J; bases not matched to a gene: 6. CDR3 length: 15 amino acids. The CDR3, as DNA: TGTGCCAGCAGGCTAAGCGGGAGTACCTACAATGAGCAGTTCTTC. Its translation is CASRLSGSTYNEQFF.

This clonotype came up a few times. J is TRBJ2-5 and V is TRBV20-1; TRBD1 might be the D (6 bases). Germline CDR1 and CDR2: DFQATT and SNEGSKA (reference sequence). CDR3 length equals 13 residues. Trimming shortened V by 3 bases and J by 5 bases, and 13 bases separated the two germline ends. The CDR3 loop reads CSARGWGRETQYF. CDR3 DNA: TGCAGTGCTAGGGGCTGGGGGCGGGAGACCCAGTACTTC.

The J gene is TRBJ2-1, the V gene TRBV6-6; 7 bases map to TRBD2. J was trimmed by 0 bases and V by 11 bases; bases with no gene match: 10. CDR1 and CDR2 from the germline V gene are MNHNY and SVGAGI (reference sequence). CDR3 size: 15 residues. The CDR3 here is CAATPGGSSYNEQFF. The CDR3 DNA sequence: TGTGCCGCAACCCCAGGCGGGAGCTCCTACAATGAGCAGTTCTTC.

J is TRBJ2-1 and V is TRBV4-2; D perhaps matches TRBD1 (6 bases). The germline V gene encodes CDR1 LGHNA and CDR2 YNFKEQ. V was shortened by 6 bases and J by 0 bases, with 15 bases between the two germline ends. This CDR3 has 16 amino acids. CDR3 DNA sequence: TGTGCCAGCAGGGGTGGGACAACCAGCTCCTACAATGAGCAGTTCTTC. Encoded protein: CASRGGTTSSYNEQFF.

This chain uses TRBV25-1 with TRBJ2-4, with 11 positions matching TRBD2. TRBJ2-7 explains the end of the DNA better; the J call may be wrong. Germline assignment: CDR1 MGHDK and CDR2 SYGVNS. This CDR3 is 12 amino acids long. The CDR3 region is CASGTSGHEQYF. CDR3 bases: TGTGCCTCCGGGACTAGCGGCCACGAGCAGTACTTC.

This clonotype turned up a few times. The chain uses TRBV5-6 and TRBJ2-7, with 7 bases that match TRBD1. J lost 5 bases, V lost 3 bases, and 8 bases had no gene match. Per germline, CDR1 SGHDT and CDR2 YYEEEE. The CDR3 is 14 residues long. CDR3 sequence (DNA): TGTGCCAGCAGCTCTCAGACAGGGCTCCACGAGCAGTACTTC. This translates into CASSSQTGLHEQYF.

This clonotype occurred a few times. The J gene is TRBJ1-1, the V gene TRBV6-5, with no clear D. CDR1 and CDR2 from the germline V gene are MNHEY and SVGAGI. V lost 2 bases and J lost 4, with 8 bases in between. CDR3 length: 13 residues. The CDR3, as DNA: TGTGCCAGCAGTTACGGGGTGGGCACTGAAGCTTTCTTT. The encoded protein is CASSYGVGTEAFF.

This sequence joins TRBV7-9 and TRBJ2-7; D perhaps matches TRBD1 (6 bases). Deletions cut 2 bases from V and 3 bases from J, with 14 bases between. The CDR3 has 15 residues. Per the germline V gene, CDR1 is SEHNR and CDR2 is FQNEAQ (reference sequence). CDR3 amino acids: CASSLTDRSLYEQYF. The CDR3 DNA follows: TGTGCCAGCAGCTTAACTGACAGGAGCCTCTACGAGCAGTACTTC.

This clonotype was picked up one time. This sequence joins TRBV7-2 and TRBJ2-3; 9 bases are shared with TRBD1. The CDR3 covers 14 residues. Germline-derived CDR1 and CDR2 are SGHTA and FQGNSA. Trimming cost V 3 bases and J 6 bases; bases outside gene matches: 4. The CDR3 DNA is TGTGCCAGCAGCTTGGGGACAGGGCTCGATACGCAGTATTTT. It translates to CASSLGTGLDTQYF.

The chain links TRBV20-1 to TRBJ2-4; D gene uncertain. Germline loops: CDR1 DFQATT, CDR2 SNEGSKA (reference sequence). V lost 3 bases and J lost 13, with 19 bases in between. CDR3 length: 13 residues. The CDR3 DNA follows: TGCAGTGCTAGCACATACAGTCGGAATGAGCAGTACTTC. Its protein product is CSASTYSRNEQYF.

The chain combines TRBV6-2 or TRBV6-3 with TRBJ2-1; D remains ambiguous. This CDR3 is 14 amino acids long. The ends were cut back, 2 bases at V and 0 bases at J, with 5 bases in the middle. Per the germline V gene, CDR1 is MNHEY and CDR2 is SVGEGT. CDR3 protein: CASSYESSYNEQFF. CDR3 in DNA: TGTGCCAGCAGTTACGAGTCCTCCTACAATGAGCAGTTCTTC.

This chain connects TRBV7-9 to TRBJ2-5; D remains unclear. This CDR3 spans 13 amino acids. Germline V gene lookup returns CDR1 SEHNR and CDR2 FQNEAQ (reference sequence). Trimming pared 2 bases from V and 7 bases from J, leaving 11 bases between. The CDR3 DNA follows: TGTGCCAGCAGCTTAAACCCGGTGGGGACCCAGTACTTC. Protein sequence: CASSLNPVGTQYF.

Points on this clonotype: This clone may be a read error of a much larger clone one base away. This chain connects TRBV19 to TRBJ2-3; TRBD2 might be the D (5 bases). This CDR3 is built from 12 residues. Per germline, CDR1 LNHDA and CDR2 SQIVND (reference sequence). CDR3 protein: CATRLLGDTQYF. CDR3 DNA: TGCGCTACTAGATTATTAGGGGATACGCAGTATTTT.

This CDR3 reads CSVVGGAHYGYTF. DNA for the CDR3: TGCAGCGTTGTCGGAGGGGCGCATTATGGCTACACCTTC. This chain connects TRBV29-1 to TRBJ1-2; D possibly corresponds to TRBD1 (5 bases). Trimming stripped 4 bases from V and 5 bases from J, with 14 bases between. Germline lookup yields CDR1 SQVTM and CDR2 ANQGSEA. This CDR3 spans 13 amino acids. Using reference TRBV29-1 and TRBJ1-2 for the parts outside the CDR3, the full variable domain is SAVISQKPSRDICQRGTSLTIQCQVDSQVTMMFWYRQQPGQSLTLIATANQGSEATYESGFVIDKFPISRPNLTFSTLTVSNMSPEDSSIYLCSVVGGAHYGYTFGSGTRLTVV.

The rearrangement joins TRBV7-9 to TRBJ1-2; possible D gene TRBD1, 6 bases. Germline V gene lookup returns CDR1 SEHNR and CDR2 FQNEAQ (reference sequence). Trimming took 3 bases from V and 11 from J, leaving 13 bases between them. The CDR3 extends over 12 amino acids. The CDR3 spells CASSFQGNRYTF. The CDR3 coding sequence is TGTGCCAGCAGCTTTCAGGGGAATAGATACACCTTC.

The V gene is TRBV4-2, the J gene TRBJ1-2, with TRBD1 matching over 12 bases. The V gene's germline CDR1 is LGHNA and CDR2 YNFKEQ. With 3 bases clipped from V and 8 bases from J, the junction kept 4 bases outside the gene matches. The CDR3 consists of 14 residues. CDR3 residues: CASSQGQGAEGYTF. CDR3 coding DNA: TGTGCCAGCAGCCAGGGACAGGGGGCAGAAGGCTACACCTTC.

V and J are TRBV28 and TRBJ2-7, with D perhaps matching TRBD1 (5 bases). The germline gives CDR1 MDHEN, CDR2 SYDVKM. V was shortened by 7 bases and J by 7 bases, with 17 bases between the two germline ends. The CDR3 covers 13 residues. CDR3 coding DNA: TGTGCCAGCACCCCCTGGGCAGGGAATGAGCAGTACTTC. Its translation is CASTPWAGNEQYF.

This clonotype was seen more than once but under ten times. CDR3 coding DNA: TGTGCCAGCTTTCAAACCGGGACAGGGGGCTCCTACGAGCAGTACTTC. Its protein is CASFQTGTGGSYEQYF. This sequence joins TRBV6-6 and TRBJ2-7; 11 bases map to TRBD1. The CDR3 runs to 16 residues. The ends lost 8 bases at V and 0 bases at J; junction bases unmatched: 9. CDR1 and CDR2 from the germline V gene are MNHNY and SVGAGI (reference sequence).

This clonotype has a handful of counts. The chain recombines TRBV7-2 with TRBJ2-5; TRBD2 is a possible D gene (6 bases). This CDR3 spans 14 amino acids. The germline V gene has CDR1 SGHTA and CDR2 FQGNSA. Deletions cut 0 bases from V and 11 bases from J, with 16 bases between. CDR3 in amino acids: CASSLATSTREQYF. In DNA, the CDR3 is TGTGCCAGCAGCTTAGCCACTAGCACGCGAGAGCAGTACTTC.